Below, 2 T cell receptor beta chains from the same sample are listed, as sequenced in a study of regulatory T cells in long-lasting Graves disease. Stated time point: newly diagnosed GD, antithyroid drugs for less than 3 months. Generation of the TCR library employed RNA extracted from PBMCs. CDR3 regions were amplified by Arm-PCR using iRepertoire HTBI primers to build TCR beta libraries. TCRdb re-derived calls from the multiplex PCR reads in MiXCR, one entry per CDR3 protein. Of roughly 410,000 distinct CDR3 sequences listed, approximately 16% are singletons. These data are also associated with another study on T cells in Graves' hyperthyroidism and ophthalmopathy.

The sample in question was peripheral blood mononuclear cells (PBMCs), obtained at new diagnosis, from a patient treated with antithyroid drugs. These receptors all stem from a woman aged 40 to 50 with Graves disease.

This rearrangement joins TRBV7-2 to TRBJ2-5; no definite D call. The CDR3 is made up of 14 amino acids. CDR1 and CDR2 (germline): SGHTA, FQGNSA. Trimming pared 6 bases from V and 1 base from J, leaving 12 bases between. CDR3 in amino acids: CASSPVGSQETQYF. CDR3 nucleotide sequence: TGTGCCAGCAGTCCAGTCGGCAGCCAAGAGACCCAGTACTTC.

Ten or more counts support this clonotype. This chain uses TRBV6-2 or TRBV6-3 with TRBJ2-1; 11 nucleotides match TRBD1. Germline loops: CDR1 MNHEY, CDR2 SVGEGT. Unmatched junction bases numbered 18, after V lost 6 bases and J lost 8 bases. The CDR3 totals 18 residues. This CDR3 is CASRAGTGGSSGTHEQFF. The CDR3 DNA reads TGTGCCAGCAGGGCCGGGACAGGGGGGTCTAGCGGGACGCATGAGCAGTTCTTC.